The 23 T cell receptor beta chains below come from one sample, sequenced in a study of response to subunit inactivated influenza vaccine. MiXCR, applied by TCRdb to the RT-PCR reads, yields one record per CDR3 protein. The sample has about half a million distinct CDR3 sequences, 6% to 9% seen once. The sequences come from PBMCs from blood, collected roughly 24 months after vaccination. The receptor set was obtained from a man aged 45 to 75 who received an inactivated influenza vaccine.

There are a few counts of this clonotype. This chain connects TRBV20-1 to TRBJ2-1; D is unclear. The CDR3 spans 16 residues. Germline V gene data show CDR1 as DFQATT and CDR2 as SNEGSKA (reference sequence). The V end lost 0 bases, the J end lost 0 bases, and 12 bases lay between the germline ends. The chain's CDR3 is CSARDNSRSSYNEQFF. The CDR3 DNA reads TGCAGTGCTAGAGATAACTCGCGCAGCTCCTACAATGAGCAGTTCTTC.

This clonotype was found a few times. The chain links TRBV12-3 or TRBV12-4 to TRBJ2-1, with 7 bases identical to TRBD2. V was pared by 6 bases and J by 8 bases, with 13 bases of the junction left unmatched. This CDR3 spans 15 amino acids. The CDR3 protein is CASSPKAGTSDEQFF. In nucleotides, the CDR3 is TGTGCCAGCAGCCCCAAAGCGGGGACTTCGGATGAGCAGTTCTTC.

The rearrangement links TRBV6-2 or TRBV6-3 to TRBJ2-5, with a weak D call TRBD2 (6 bases). V was clipped by 10 bases and J by 1 base, with 22 bases between them. This CDR3 has 16 amino acids. Per germline, CDR1 MNHEY and CDR2 SVGEGT. CDR3 coding DNA: TGTGCCATCGATTTACGGGACTTAGTAGGCCAAGAGACCCAGTACTTC. As protein: CAIDLRDLVGQETQYF.

V is TRBV5-1 and J is TRBJ2-1, with TRBD1 as a possible D gene (6 bases). Trimming shortened V by 3 bases and J by 12 bases, and 22 bases separated the two germline ends. The CDR3 covers 15 residues. Germline V gene sequence: CDR1 SGHRS, CDR2 YFSETQ. The chain's CDR3 is CASSSGTRQVGGQFF. The CDR3 DNA follows: TGCGCCAGCAGCTCCGGGACAAGACAAGTGGGTGGGCAGTTCTTC.

The DNA of the CDR3 is TGTGCCAGCAGCGTAGCTGCGTTAGCGAACCTCGGTGAGCAGTACTTC. It yields the protein CASSVAALANLGEQYF. The rearrangement links TRBV9 to TRBJ2-7, with D perhaps TRBD2 (5 bases). Trimming left V 0 bases short and J 7 bases short, with 20 bases between. CDR3 length equals 16 residues. The germline gives CDR1 SGDLS, CDR2 YYNGEE.

This clonotype showed up many times. This sequence joins TRBV29-1 and TRBJ2-1, with 7 bases matching TRBD1. After removal of 5 bases from V and 12 bases from J, the junction contained 16 bases not matched to a gene. The germline CDR1 and CDR2 sequences are SQVTM and ANQGSEA. The CDR3 is 14 residues long. CDR3 in amino acids: CSVKPGQSTMRQFF. For the CDR3, the DNA is TGCAGCGTTAAACCGGGACAGAGTACAATGAGGCAGTTCTTC.

This sequence joins TRBV29-1 and TRBJ2-2, with TRBD2 matching 12 bases. The length of the CDR3 is 14 residues. Germline-derived CDR1 and CDR2 are SQVTM and ANQGSEA. The V and J ends lost 8 bases and 4 bases, in that order; junction bases with no gene match: 5. The CDR3 spells CSIPGLAGTGELFF. As DNA, the CDR3 is TGCAGCATACCGGGACTAGCGGGCACCGGGGAGCTGTTTTTT.

This clonotype was counted a few times. The chain has TRBV18 and TRBJ2-1, with a possible D match to TRBD2 (6 bases). CDR3 size: 17 residues. Germline assignment: CDR1 KGHSH and CDR2 LQKENI. The V end was cut by 3 bases, the J end by 5 bases, with 20 bases between. The CDR3 DNA follows: TGTGCCAGCTCACCTGCCGGGGGAAGGGCTGTCCACAATGAGCAGTTCTTC. Protein sequence: CASSPAGGRAVHNEQFF.

This clonotype was observed a few times. In DNA, the CDR3 is TGTGCCACCCTGAGCCGCGGGAGCTATGGCTACACCTTC. This encodes CATLSRGSYGYTF. The chain links TRBV7-9 to TRBJ1-2; D call uncertain. This CDR3 spans 13 amino acids. The germline gives CDR1 SEHNR, CDR2 FQNEAQ (reference sequence). Trimming took off 10 bases at V and 4 bases at J, with 16 bases between the two ends.

This clonotype was found a few times. The chain couples TRBV20-1 to TRBJ1-1; 7 positions match TRBD1. Germline values: CDR1 DFQATT, CDR2 SNEGSKA (reference sequence). J was trimmed by 4 bases and V by 4 bases; bases with no gene match: 9. The CDR3 consists of 14 residues. The CDR3 nucleotides are TGCAGTGCTACCTACAGGGGTTTTGCCACTGAAGCTTTCTTT. This codes for CSATYRGFATEAFF.

As regards this clonotype: A junction end diverges from the germline sequence, so it may reflect a read error. The V call is TRBV12-3 or TRBV12-4, the J call TRBJ1-3, with a weak D call TRBD1 (5 bases). The CDR3 is 20 amino acids. The CDR3 sequence: CAGSSRGLIKSTFSGNTIYF. CDR3 bases: TGTGCCGGCAGTTCTCGGGGACTCATCAAATCAACTTTCTCTGGAAACACCATATATTTT.

This clonotype has only a few counts. The chain uses TRBV10-3 and TRBJ2-5; D uncertain. In germline, CDR1 is ENHRY, CDR2 SYGVKD. This CDR3 comprises 13 residues. V lost 4 bases, J lost 4 bases, and 10 bases lay in between. This CDR3 reads CAISVMRAETQYF. Here the CDR3 DNA reads TGTGCCATCAGTGTAATGCGAGCAGAGACCCAGTACTTC.

The V gene is TRBV9, the J gene TRBJ2-5; D is unresolved. Trimming took 3 bases from V and 5 from J, leaving 20 bases between them. CDR1 and CDR2 from the germline V gene are SGDLS and YYNGEE. The CDR3 has 16 amino acids. The CDR3 loop reads CASSAEASGARETQYF. CDR3 nucleotide sequence: TGTGCCAGCAGCGCGGAAGCGAGTGGAGCGAGGGAGACCCAGTACTTC.

This clonotype was recorded a few times. V usage is TRBV2 and J usage is TRBJ1-5; D may be TRBD1 (5 bases). This CDR3 comprises 16 residues. Germline V gene lookup returns CDR1 SNHLY and CDR2 FYNNEI. V was trimmed by 2 bases and J by 1 base, leaving 12 bases between them. The CDR3 DNA follows: TGTGCCAGCAGTGAATTGTGGGGGTTGAGCAATCAGCCCCAGCATTTT. Protein product: CASSELWGLSNQPQHF.

This clonotype was recorded at least ten times. This chain links TRBV5-5 with TRBJ1-2; TRBD1 might be the D (6 bases). This CDR3 spans 15 amino acids. With 1 base removed from V and 4 bases from J, the gap between germline ends came to 14 bases. Per germline, CDR1 SGHKS and CDR2 YYEKEE (reference sequence). The CDR3, as DNA: TGTGCCAGCAGCTTGTCTACAGGGAAACCCTATGGCTACACCTTC. Translated: CASSLSTGKPYGYTF.

The chain employs TRBV5-5 and TRBJ2-7; D ambiguous. The CDR3 has 14 residues. Trimming pared 0 bases from V and 4 bases from J, leaving 11 bases between. Germline V gives CDR1 SGHKS, CDR2 YYEKEE (reference sequence). The CDR3 bases are TGTGCCAGCAGCTTGGTGGCAGTGTCGTACGAGCAGTACTTC. Protein product: CASSLVAVSYEQYF. The entire variable domain, with the rest obtained from reference TRBV5-5 and TRBJ2-7, is as follows: DAGVTQSPTHLIKTRGQQVTLRCSPISGHKSVSWYQQVLGQGPQFIFQYYEKEERGRGNFPDRFSARQFPNYSSELNVNALLLGDSALYLCASSLVAVSYEQYFGPGTRLTVT.

This clonotype showed up just a few times. The CDR3 DNA follows: TGCGCCAGCAGCTTACAGGGCTCTGGCACAGATACGCAGTATTTT. The encoded protein is CASSLQGSGTDTQYF. The V and J genes are TRBV5-1 and TRBJ2-3, with D tentatively TRBD1 (6 bases). The ends were cut back, 2 bases at V and 1 base at J, with 11 bases in the middle. The length of the CDR3 is 15 residues. Germline CDR1 and CDR2: SGHRS and YFSETQ.

This chain links TRBV12-5 with TRBJ1-5, with D tentatively TRBD1 (6 bases). The CDR3 totals 18 residues. V was pared by 9 bases and J by 0 bases, with 24 bases between. Germline-derived CDR1 and CDR2 are LGHNT and FRNRAP. This CDR3 reads CASPGIAGQPNSNQPQHF. The CDR3, as DNA: TGTGCTAGCCCCGGTATTGCCGGACAGCCTAATAGCAATCAGCCCCAGCATTTT.

The chain is built from TRBV20-1 and TRBJ1-2, with D tentatively TRBD1 (6 bases). Germline CDR1 DFQATT, CDR2 SNEGSKA (reference sequence). The CDR3 has 15 residues. Trimming cost V 1 base and J 8 bases, with 20 bases left between them. CDR3 residues: CSARVPHGGAWGYTF. The CDR3 region has the DNA TGCAGTGCTAGAGTCCCCCATGGGGGCGCGTGGGGCTACACCTTC.

This CDR3 is CASSTQTGLSYEQYF. The DNA of the CDR3 is TGTGCCAGCAGCACTCAGACAGGGTTGAGCTACGAGCAGTACTTC. The chain employs TRBV7-2 and TRBJ2-7; 7 bases are a match to TRBD1. Trimming took 5 bases from V and 3 from J; bases not matched to a gene: 10. CDR3 length: 15 residues. Germline V gene lookup returns CDR1 SGHTA and CDR2 FQGNSA.

The J gene is TRBJ2-7, the V gene TRBV20-1; D may be TRBD2 (7 bases). The CDR3 is 13 amino acids. Trimming removed 5 bases at V and 0 bases at J, with 11 bases between. Germline V lookup: CDR1 DFQATT, CDR2 SNEGSKA (reference sequence). The CDR3 region is CSAAGGRSYEQYF. CDR3 bases: TGCAGTGCTGCCGGGGGGCGCTCCTACGAGCAGTACTTC.

The sample holds a few counts of this clonotype. J is TRBJ2-1 and V is TRBV6-5; 11 bases fit TRBD2. This CDR3 has 16 amino acids. Germline V gene sequence: CDR1 MNHEY, CDR2 SVGAGI. V shed 4 bases, J shed 9 bases, and the junction held 11 bases outside the gene matches. The CDR3 reads CASSWSSGRRGGEQFF. The CDR3 coding sequence is TGTGCCAGCAGTTGGTCTAGCGGGAGGAGAGGCGGTGAGCAGTTCTTC.

This clonotype was detected only a few times. The chain couples TRBV12-3 or TRBV12-4 to TRBJ2-2, with D uncertain. The ends were cut back, 2 bases at V and 3 bases at J, with 7 bases in the middle. The CDR3 totals 14 residues. CDR3 sequence: CASSLKSYTGELFF. Here the CDR3 DNA reads TGTGCCAGCAGTTTAAAGAGCTACACCGGGGAGCTGTTTTTT.